The text below deals with one T cell receptor beta chain. The antigen is unknown. The V gene's germline CDR1 is MGHDK and CDR2 SYGVNS. CDR3 length: 13 residues. With 4 bases removed from V and 7 bases from J, the gap between germline ends came to 11 bases. Time point denoted: week 47, end of study. Vaccinated patients received 300 ug of mutant IDH1 20-mer peptide per dose, with topical imiquimod. The data stem from a study of a mutant IDH1 vaccine in newly diagnosed glioma. Study findings and constraints: Immune responses induced by the vaccine were seen in 93.3% of patients, spanning multiple MHC alleles.

The table came from immunoSEQ multiplex PCR; TCRdb's copy has only in-frame clones and leaves some out. The table includes around 30,000 clones, approximately 89% detected once. The sequencing here drew on PBMCs, taken from a glioma patient whose treatment included an IDH1 peptide vaccine. The clonotype was recovered from a man aged 35 to 55 with glioma. This chain connects TRBV25-1 to TRBJ2-4; D ambiguous. The CDR3 DNA is TGTGCCAGCAGTGGTCGGACGTTGAACATTCAGTACTTC. Its translation: CASSGRTLNIQYF.